Listed below are T cell receptor beta chains from one sample, sequenced in a study of immune evolution from preneoplasia to lung adenocarcinoma. The table came from immunoSEQ multiplex PCR; TCRdb's copy has only in-frame clones and leaves some out. Among 6,000 to 8,000 clones listed, 70% to 80% were seen once. The sample taken for sequencing was FFPE lung adenocarcinoma in situ tissue. Receptors were obtained from a donor at least 70 years old with lung adenocarcinoma. The CDR3 runs from the conserved cysteine through the conserved F or W. A D gene is named only where the DNA matches it firmly. The size field is filled for only some rows; it gives once, few, many or a size class.

j_call | v_call | clone_size | d_call | cdr3_aa | cdr3_nt
TRBJ1-2 | TRBV5-1 | NA | TRBD1 | CASSTPGTGGRGYTF | TGCGCCAGCAGCACCCCCGGGACAGGGGGCCGTGGCTACACCTTC
TRBJ1-4 | TRBV29-1 | NA | TRBD1 | CSVEMTGDEKLFF | TGCAGCGTTGAAATGACAGGGGACGAAAAACTGTTTTTT
TRBJ1-4 | TRBV6-6 | NA | NA | CASSYSSSNEKLFF | TGTGCCAGCAGTTACTCGAGTTCGAATGAAAAACTGTTTTTT
TRBJ2-7 | TRBV5-1 | NA | TRBD2 | CASSSQAGGLGEQYF | TGCGCCAGCAGCTCACAAGCGGGAGGGTTGGGGGAGCAGTACTTC
TRBJ2-1 | TRBV7-9 | NA | TRBD1 | CASRASGTGSLNEQFF | TGTGCCAGCAGAGCCTCCGGGACAGGGTCACTCAATGAGCAGTTCTTC
TRBJ1-3 | TRBV4-2 | NA | TRBD1 | CASSQDQGEGNTIYF | TGTGCCAGCAGCCAAGATCAGGGGGAAGGAAACACCATATATTTT
TRBJ2-5 | TRBV9 | NA | NA | CASSVGAGAGETQYF | TGTGCCAGCAGCGTAGGGGCAGGTGCGGGGGAGACCCAGTACTTC
TRBJ2-7 | TRBV19 | NA | NA | CASSIDGWSAEQYF | TGTGCCAGTAGTATAGATGGGTGGTCAGCCGAGCAGTACTTC
TRBJ1-5 | TRBV6-6 | NA | NA | CASLTDNYSNQPQHF | TGTGCCAGCCTGACGGATAATTATAGCAATCAGCCCCAGCATTTT
TRBJ1-5 | TRBV19 | NA | NA | CASTRVGSFLSQPQHF | TGTGCCAGTACTCGGGTGGGGTCCTTCCTAAGCCAGCCCCAGCATTTT
TRBJ2-3 | TRBV20-1 | NA | NA | CSAPHPNTQYF | TGCAGTGCGCCGCATCCAAATACGCAGTATTTT
TRBJ1-6 | TRBV5-1 | NA | TRBD1 | CASRLDRGSMPLHF | TGCGCCAGCAGACTTGACAGGGGAAGTATGCCCCTCCACTTT
TRBJ1-2 | TRBV29-1 | once | NA | CSGVSNYGYTF | TGCAGCGGAGTATCTAACTATGGCTACACCTTC
TRBJ2-3 | TRBV19 | few | NA | CASSRGHLTDTQYF | TGTGCCAGTAGTCGGGGACACCTCACAGATACGCAGTATTTT
TRBJ1-1 | TRBV6-5 | NA | NA | CASTELGGIGTEAFF | TGTGCCAGCACGGAGCTCGGGGGTATCGGCACTGAAGCTTTCTTT
TRBJ2-1 | TRBV2 | NA | NA | CASSAPGLQFF | TGTGCCAGCAGTGCCCCGGGCCTGCAGTTCTTC
TRBJ1-2 | TRBV7-9 | NA | NA | CASSLLIVDYGYTF | TGTGCCAGCAGCCTCCTCATTGTAGACTATGGCTACACCTTC
TRBJ2-3 | TRBV5-1 | NA | NA | CASSRLEPSTDTQYF | TGCGCCAGCAGCAGACTAGAACCTAGCACAGATACGCAGTATTTT
TRBJ2-1 | TRBV11-2 | few | NA | CASGRGAHSYNEQFF | TGTGCCAGCGGCCGCGGGGCCCACTCCTACAATGAGCAGTTCTTC
TRBJ2-7 | TRBV28 | NA | TRBD2 | CASSTGLAGGDEQYF | TGTGCCAGCAGCACAGGACTAGCGGGGGGGGACGAGCAGTACTTC
TRBJ1-2 | TRBV18 | few | TRBD1 | CASSPPGRDRGLHGYTF | TGTGCCAGCTCACCGCCCGGTCGGGACAGGGGGCTTCATGGCTACACCTTC
TRBJ2-6 | TRBV5-1 | NA | NA | CASSFGGAGANVLTF | TGCGCCAGCAGCTTTGGAGGGGCTGGGGCCAACGTCCTGACTTTC
TRBJ2-7 | TRBV6-5 | NA | NA | CASRPPGPAREQYF | TGTGCCAGCAGACCCCCGGGCCCGGCGAGGGAGCAGTACTTC
TRBJ1-3 | TRBV30 | NA | TRBD1 | CAWRARDRGSGNTIYF | TGTGCCTGGAGAGCCCGGGACAGGGGCTCTGGAAACACCATATATTTT
TRBJ1-4 | TRBV5-6 | NA | NA | CASSLRGRLTNEKLFF | TGTGCCAGCAGCTTGAGAGGTCGGTTGACTAATGAAAAACTGTTTTTT
TRBJ1-4 | TRBV30 | NA | TRBD1 | CAWRLTGTGNEKLFF | TGTGCCTGGAGGCTCACCGGGACAGGGAACGAAAAACTGTTTTTT
TRBJ2-1 | TRBV7-9 | NA | TRBD2 | CASSLDWPSGGDDEQFF | TGTGCCAGCAGCTTAGATTGGCCTAGCGGGGGGGACGATGAGCAGTTCTTC
TRBJ1-4 | TRBV25-1 | NA | NA | CASSEYYDSNEKLFF | TGTGCCAGCAGTGAATATTATGACAGTAATGAAAAACTGTTTTTT
TRBJ1-1 | TRBV7-3 | NA | TRBD1 | CASSMSTGTEAFF | TGTGCCAGCAGCATGTCGACAGGGACTGAAGCTTTCTTT
TRBJ1-1 | TRBV29-1 | NA | NA | CSVEVPLIIDENTEAFF | TGCAGCGTTGAAGTCCCCTTAATCATCGATGAGAACACTGAAGCTTTCTTT
TRBJ1-4 | TRBV7-9 | NA | NA | CASSLLSENEKLFF | TGTGCCAGCAGCTTATTGAGCGAGAATGAAAAACTGTTTTTT
TRBJ2-1 | TRBV7-2 | NA | NA | CASSLVSVYNEQFF | TGTGCCAGCAGTTTAGTTAGCGTCTACAATGAGCAGTTCTTC
TRBJ2-2 | TRBV6-4 | once | NA | CASREGNTGELFF | TGTGCCAGCAGAGAAGGGAACACCGGGGAGCTGTTTTTT
TRBJ2-1 | TRBV7-2 | NA | TRBD2 | CASSLLGLAGGEQFF | TGTGCCAGCAGCTTGCTGGGACTAGCGGGGGGGGAGCAGTTCTTC
TRBJ2-7 | TRBV7-8 | NA | NA | CASSSLRGAYEQYF | TGTGCCAGCTCATCTTTAAGGGGAGCCTACGAGCAGTACTTC
TRBJ1-4 | TRBV28 | NA | NA | CASSSPGVGDEKLFF | TGTGCCAGCAGCTCCCCAGGGGTCGGGGATGAAAAACTGTTTTTT
TRBJ1-1 | TRBV20-1 | NA | TRBD1 | CSAFRDSEAFF | TGCAGTGCTTTCCGGGACAGTGAAGCTTTCTTT
TRBJ1-1 | TRBV11-2 | NA | NA | CASSLKRNTEAFF | TGTGCCAGCAGCTTAAAGCGGAACACTGAAGCTTTCTTT
TRBJ1-5 | TRBV6-6 | NA | NA | CASSLQPYSNQPQHF | TGTGCCAGCAGTTTACAGCCCTATAGCAATCAGCCCCAGCATTTT
TRBJ2-1 | TRBV7-6 | NA | TRBD2 | CASSSLADNEQFF | TGTGCCAGCAGCTCTCTAGCGGACAATGAGCAGTTCTTC
TRBJ2-3 | TRBV27 | NA | NA | CASRDSTDTQYF | TGTGCCAGCAGGGACTCCACAGATACGCAGTATTTT
TRBJ2-1 | TRBV5-8 | NA | TRBD1 | CASTEDRVYNEQFF | TGTGCCAGCACCGAAGACAGGGTCTACAATGAGCAGTTCTTC
TRBJ2-2 | TRBV7-3 | NA | TRBD2 | CASTLTGGVGGELFF | TGTGCCAGCACCCTTACGGGGGGGGTTGGCGGGGAGCTGTTTTTT
TRBJ2-7 | TRBV10-1 | NA | TRBD1 | CASSEGQGVLYEQYF | TGCGCCAGCAGTGAAGGACAGGGGGTTCTCTACGAGCAGTACTTC
TRBJ1-5 | TRBV18 | NA | NA | CATSAGNNQPQHF | TGTGCCACCTCGGCGGGGAACAATCAGCCCCAGCATTTT